This TCR beta chain originates from a study of blood T cell repertoires in COVID-19. Overall study context: The United States, Italy and Spain provided the acute and convalescent COVID-19 samples. PBMCs, B-cell-depleted T cells, or T cells provided the cDNA or gDNA that made up the material.

The CDR3 covers 16 residues. The junction had 10 bases not matched to a gene; V was cut back by 5 bases and J by 9 bases. The germline CDR1 and CDR2 sequences are SGHAT and FQNNGV. Profiling relied on immunoSEQ multiplex PCR, and the TCRdb table lists in-frame clones only, not all of them. This table has about 190,000 clones, roughly 80% appearing once. This TCR came from a woman aged 50 to 60 with acute or convalescent COVID-19. Sequenced sample: peripheral blood. J is TRBJ1-6 and V is TRBV11-2; 10 bases fit TRBD1. Written as DNA, the CDR3 is TGTGCCAGCAGCCGGGACAGGGGCAGGTCGGGTTCACCCCTCCACTTT. Translating gives CASSRDRGRSGSPLHF. The full variable domain, rest sourced from reference TRBV11-2 and TRBJ1-6, is EAGVAQSPRYKIIEKRQSVAFWCNPISGHATLYWYQQILGQGPKLLIQFQNNGVVDDSQLPKDRFSAERLKGVDSTLKIQPAKLEDSAVYLCASSRDRGRSGSPLHFGNGTRLTVT.